This T cell receptor beta chain was sequenced in a study of regulatory T cells in long-lasting Graves disease. In its sample, this clonotype was seen many times. Its antigen remains unidentified. Time point in this sample: newly diagnosed GD, antithyroid drugs for less than 3 months. TCR sequences were obtained from RNA taken from PBMCs. Study results and limitations: There was favoring of TRBV28, TRBJ1-2 and TRBJ2-5 in persistent disease.

Germline CDR1 and CDR2: SNHLY and FYNNEI. Trimming left V 6 bases short and J 7 bases short, with 12 bases between. CDR3 length: 12 residues. For TCR beta, libraries came from iRepertoire HTBI primers and Arm-PCR of CDR3 regions. Each CDR3 protein is one row after TCRdb ran MiXCR on the multiplex PCR reads. The top ten hold more than 10% of the sample, which has over 500,000 distinct CDR3 sequences, 15% to 20% seen once. These data were also reused for a study on T cells in Graves' hyperthyroidism and ophthalmopathy. This second study says: Ophthalmopathy cases were set apart from stable hyperthyroidism by a 13 V-J model.

Sequenced material: peripheral blood mononuclear cells (PBMCs), taken at new diagnosis, from a patient treated with antithyroid drugs. The source of this sequence is a young man with Graves disease. The chain has TRBV2 and TRBJ1-2; D may be TRBD1 (5 bases). The CDR3 coding sequence is TGTGCCAGCAGACCCCGGGGGTCTGGCTACACCTTC. Its protein product is CASRPRGSGYTF.